A single sample is the source of the 29 T cell receptor beta chains below, sequenced in a study of blood T cells in healthy people across ages. The use of a sample-barcoded 5' primer and a J-beta primer mix characterized a second PCR of about 7 to 12 cycles. TCRdb called the 5' RACE reads again in MiXCR, with one record for every CDR3 protein. The repertoire consists of about 1.6 million distinct CDR3 sequences, with 30% to 40% occurring once and the leading ten covering 11%. The sequenced sample was blood. The receptors were sampled from a woman aged 25 to 39 in good health.

DNA for the CDR3: TGTGCCAGCAGTTTGTGGGAGGGCCGCGAGCAGTTCTTC. This translates into CASSLWEGREQFF. The chain couples TRBV27 to TRBJ2-1, with 7 positions matching TRBD2. From germline, CDR1 is MNHEY and CDR2 SMNVEV (reference sequence). This CDR3 is built from 13 residues. Trimming removed 3 bases from V and 10 bases from J; junction bases left unmatched: 6.

This clonotype was recorded at least ten times. The rearrangement links TRBV7-2 to TRBJ2-3; possible D gene TRBD2, 5 bases. The CDR3 loop spans 14 amino acids. V was clipped by 2 bases and J by 4 bases, with 10 bases between them. Germline assignment: CDR1 SGHTA and CDR2 FQGNSA. This CDR3 reads CASSLSLAPDTQYF. The DNA for the CDR3 is TGTGCCAGCAGCTTAAGCCTAGCCCCAGATACGCAGTATTTT.

The chain recombines TRBV11-1 with TRBJ2-1; 9 nucleotides line up with TRBD1. J lost 2 bases, V lost 4 bases, and 21 bases had no gene match. Per germline, CDR1 SGHAT and CDR2 FQDESV (reference sequence). This CDR3 has 21 residues. DNA for the CDR3: TGTGCCAGCAGCTACCGTGTAGGGGACAGGGTGACCAGAGGCACCTACAATGAGCAGTTCTTC. It encodes CASSYRVGDRVTRGTYNEQFF.

This rearrangement joins TRBV20-1 to TRBJ2-5, with TRBD1 matching over 7 bases. The ends lost 0 bases at V and 5 bases at J; junction bases unmatched: 15. The CDR3 covers 17 residues. The V gene's germline CDR1 is DFQATT and CDR2 SNEGSKA (reference sequence). CDR3 bases: TGCAGTGCTAGAGATCGTAAGGGGACAGAAGTAGGGGAGACCCAGTACTTC. It translates to CSARDRKGTEVGETQYF.

This sequence joins TRBV7-8 and TRBJ2-7, with 10 bases fitting TRBD2. With V trimmed by 3 bases and J by 2 bases, 7 bases remained unmatched. Germline V gene lookup returns CDR1 SGHVS and CDR2 FQNEAQ. The CDR3 contains 16 residues. The CDR3 DNA sequence: TGTGCCAGCAGCTTTCTAGCGGGAGTTGTTCCCTACGAGCAGTACTTC. The encoded protein is CASSFLAGVVPYEQYF. The whole variable domain, remainder taken from reference TRBV7-8 and TRBJ2-7, is GAGVSQSPRYKVAKRGQDVALRCDPISGHVSLFWYQQALGQGPEFLTYFQNEAQLDKSGLPSDRFFAERPEGSVSTLKIQRTQQEDSAVYLCASSFLAGVVPYEQYFGPGTRLTVT.

This clonotype was found a few times. J is TRBJ2-7 and V is TRBV6-1; weak D call: TRBD2 (6 bases). CDR1 and CDR2 from the germline V gene are MNHNS and SASEGT. Deletions cut 2 bases from V and 1 base from J, with 9 bases between. The CDR3 is 14 amino acids. CDR3 in amino acids: CASSEPAGSYEQYF. CDR3 DNA: TGTGCCAGCAGTGAACCGGCGGGGTCCTACGAGCAGTACTTC.

This chain joins TRBV5-1 and TRBJ2-7; the match to TRBD2 covers 8 bases. The CDR3 runs to 13 residues. V shed 4 bases and J 5 bases; nucleotides not matched to a gene: 5. Germline CDR1 reads SGHRS; CDR2 reads YFSETQ. The CDR3 here is CASSPGGINEQYF. The CDR3 DNA reads as TGCGCCAGCAGCCCGGGAGGGATCAACGAGCAGTACTTC.

This clonotype was seen ten or more times. The rearrangement joins TRBV29-1 to TRBJ1-2; TRBD1 agrees at 8 bases. The CDR3 is 12 amino acids. Germline assignment: CDR1 SQVTM and CDR2 ANQGSEA. J lost 5 bases, V lost 2 bases, and 1 base had no gene match. CDR3 bases: TGCAGCGTTGAAAGGACAGGGTATGGCTACACCTTC. It translates to CSVERTGYGYTF. The variable domain in full, completed from reference TRBV29-1 and TRBJ1-2, reads SAVISQKPSRDICQRGTSLTIQCQVDSQVTMMFWYRQQPGQSLTLIATANQGSEATYESGFVIDKFPISRPNLTFSTLTVSNMSPEDSSIYLCSVERTGYGYTFGSGTRLTVV.

This clonotype has a handful of counts. The chain combines TRBV27 with TRBJ2-1, with 12 bases lining up with TRBD2. In germline, CDR1 is MNHEY, CDR2 SMNVEV (reference sequence). Trimming took 5 bases from V and 4 from J; bases not matched to a gene: 6. The length of the CDR3 is 16 residues. The CDR3 DNA sequence: TGTGCCAGCAGTCCGTCTAGCGGGAGGGTTTACAATGAGCAGTTCTTC. It specifies CASSPSSGRVYNEQFF.

The chain recombines TRBV13 with TRBJ2-2; D is unresolved. V gave up 5 bases and J gave up 2 bases, with 3 bases separating them. The CDR3 is made up of 12 amino acids. Germline values: CDR1 PRHDT, CDR2 FYEKMQ (reference sequence). CDR3 DNA: TGTGCCAGCAGCAAAAACACCGGGGAGCTGTTTTTT. Translated: CASSKNTGELFF.

This clonotype has just a few counts. This chain joins TRBV10-3 and TRBJ2-7, with D perhaps TRBD1 (6 bases). Trimming pared 4 bases from V and 0 bases from J, leaving 7 bases between. The V gene's germline CDR1 is ENHRY and CDR2 SYGVKD. The CDR3 is 13 amino acids. The CDR3, as DNA: TGTGCCATCAGTGTACAGGGCTCCTACGAGCAGTACTTC. Amino acids: CAISVQGSYEQYF.

This sequence joins TRBV29-1 and TRBJ2-5, with 7 bases identical to TRBD2. This CDR3 region has 12 residues. Germline-derived CDR1 and CDR2 are SQVTM and ANQGSEA. J gave up 2 bases and V 4 bases, and 1 base lay outside the gene matches. The CDR3 loop is CSVVAGQETQYF. CDR3 DNA: TGCAGCGTTGTAGCGGGTCAAGAGACCCAGTACTTC.

The chain combines TRBV5-1 with TRBJ2-4; TRBD2 matches 10 bases. With the DNA end fitting TRBJ2-7 better, the J assignment may be wrong. The germline gives CDR1 SGHRS, CDR2 YFSETQ. CDR3 length: 15 amino acids. The CDR3 nucleotides are TGCGCCAGCAGCACCGGACTAGCGGATCCCTACGAGCAGTACTTC. Translation: CASSTGLADPYEQYF.

The chain combines TRBV6-1 with TRBJ1-5; 7 bases are a match to TRBD1. The CDR3 has 15 amino acids. The V segment lost 5 bases and the J segment 2 bases; nucleotides outside the gene matches: 6. Germline loops: CDR1 MNHNS, CDR2 SASEGT. CDR3 sequence reads: CASSKGDRGNQPQHF. Written as DNA, the CDR3 is TGTGCCAGCAGTAAAGGGGACAGAGGCAATCAGCCCCAGCATTTT.

The chain carries TRBV4-1 and TRBJ2-3; D is unresolved. The CDR3 is 15 amino acids. V lost 4 bases, J lost 4 bases, and 15 bases lay in between. Germline CDR1 MGHRA, CDR2 YSYEKL. CDR3 DNA: TGCGCCAGCAGCCGCCTCCTATCGGGCCCAGATACGCAGTATTTT. The encoded protein is CASSRLLSGPDTQYF.

This chain joins TRBV10-1 and TRBJ1-1, with D hard to call. CDR1 and CDR2 (germline): WNHNN, SYGVQD (reference sequence). Trimming left V 9 bases short and J 0 bases short, with 11 bases between. The CDR3 extends over 13 amino acids. The CDR3 is CASRAELNTEAFF. CDR3 coding DNA: TGCGCCAGTAGGGCGGAACTGAACACTGAAGCTTTCTTT.

This clonotype was seen a handful of times. V is TRBV12-3 or TRBV12-4 and J is TRBJ1-1; weak D call: TRBD1 (5 bases). V was shortened by 6 bases and J by 4 bases, with 15 bases between the two germline ends. This CDR3 region has 14 residues. As DNA, the CDR3 is TGTGCCAGCAGCCCGGCAGGGTATGGCACTGAAGCTTTCTTT. Residues: CASSPAGYGTEAFF.

In this sample, this clonotype turned up once. V is TRBV7-9 and J is TRBJ1-1; D is uncertain. Germline lookup yields CDR1 SEHNR and CDR2 FQNEAQ (reference sequence). V lost 5 bases and J lost 3, with 13 bases in between. This CDR3 is built from 14 residues. CDR3 coding DNA: TGTGCCAGCAGCCCTAACCCGGTACACACTGAAGCTTTCTTT. Protein: CASSPNPVHTEAFF.

This clonotype has a handful of counts. This chain uses TRBV6-1 with TRBJ2-3, with 9 bases fitting TRBD1. CDR1 MNHNS and CDR2 SASEGT come from the germline V gene. This CDR3 comprises 15 residues. The junction had 6 bases not matched to a gene; V was cut back by 4 bases and J by 4 bases. As DNA, the CDR3 is TGTGCCAGCAGTGTGGGGGACAGGGATTCAGATACGCAGTATTTT. Translated: CASSVGDRDSDTQYF.

The chain links TRBV4-1 to TRBJ2-2; tentatively, D is TRBD2 (5 bases). Germline CDR1 and CDR2: MGHRA and YSYEKL. The CDR3 length is 16 residues. Trimming pared 4 bases from V and 5 bases from J, leaving 17 bases between. This CDR3 reads CASSPRPRGLTGELFF. Here the CDR3 DNA reads TGCGCCAGCAGCCCCCGCCCGAGAGGGTTAACCGGGGAGCTGTTTTTT.

The chain employs TRBV7-9 and TRBJ1-4; the D gene is possibly TRBD1 (6 bases). V was clipped by 6 bases and J by 6 bases, with 14 bases between them. The CDR3 covers 14 residues. CDR1 SEHNR and CDR2 FQNEAQ come from the germline V gene (reference sequence). This chain's CDR3 is CASSSAGVYEKLFF. The CDR3 nucleotides read TGTGCCAGCAGTTCGGCAGGGGTTTATGAAAAACTGTTTTTT.

This clonotype appeared a few times. The chain recombines TRBV4-1 with TRBJ2-5; 8 nucleotides match TRBD1. J gave up 11 bases and V 3 bases, and 14 bases lay outside the gene matches. Germline V gives CDR1 MGHRA, CDR2 YSYEKL. This CDR3 is 15 amino acids long. The CDR3 protein is CASSHVGDRTLKQYF. The CDR3 DNA reads TGCGCCAGCAGCCATGTAGGGGACAGGACATTAAAGCAGTACTTC.

This clonotype showed up just a few times. The J gene is TRBJ2-5, the V gene TRBV20-1; D tentatively reads TRBD1 or TRBD2 (6 bases each). Germline values: CDR1 DFQATT, CDR2 SNEGSKA (reference sequence). The V end lost 5 bases, the J end lost 1 base, and 17 bases lay between the germline ends. The CDR3 spans 15 residues. The CDR3 reads CSAGRLKGGQETQYF. The CDR3 coding sequence is TGCAGTGCTGGGCGACTCAAGGGGGGCCAAGAGACCCAGTACTTC.

Of note for this clonotype: This may be a read error: a much more frequent sequence differs by one nucleotide. J is TRBJ2-7 and V is TRBV20-1; D might be TRBD1 (6 bases). Looked up from germline, CDR1 is DFQATT and CDR2 is SNEGSKA (reference sequence). CDR3 size: 14 residues. Written as DNA, the CDR3 is TGCAGTACTAGGCAGGGGTATGGATCCTACGAGCAGTACTTC. It translates to CSTRQGYGSYEQYF.

This clonotype was seen many times. The chain joins TRBV4-1 to TRBJ1-2; D remains ambiguous. CDR1 is MGHRA, CDR2 YSYEKL, per germline. The CDR3 sequence is 14 residues long. V lost 3 bases and J 2 bases, leaving 10 bases between the germline ends. CDR3: CASSHPGQNYGYTF. The CDR3 DNA follows: TGCGCCAGCAGCCACCCCGGGCAGAACTATGGCTACACCTTC.

This chain links TRBV11-2 with TRBJ2-1, with D perhaps matching TRBD2 (6 bases). V lost 5 bases and J 0 bases, leaving 14 bases between the germline ends. The CDR3 runs 16 residues. Per the germline V gene, CDR1 is SGHAT and CDR2 is FQNNGV. CDR3 amino acids: CASSDLRGTSYNEQFF. The CDR3 DNA is TGTGCCAGCAGCGACCTCCGGGGGACCTCCTACAATGAGCAGTTCTTC.

At least ten counts were recorded for this clonotype. A clone one base away is much larger, so this may be a read error. The chain recombines TRBV20-1 with TRBJ2-5; D is uncertain. The V gene lost 1 base and the J gene lost 5 bases, with 14 bases spanning the gap. CDR3 length: 14 residues. Germline CDR1 is DFQATT and CDR2 is SNEGSKA (reference sequence). The CDR3 DNA sequence: TGCAGTGCTAGAGGCGGTTCCGGCTTGGAGACCCAGTACTTC. Encoded protein: CSARGGSGLETQYF.

The chain employs TRBV5-5 and TRBJ2-7, with a weak D call TRBD1 (5 bases). V was cut by 4 bases and J by 3 bases, with 14 bases left in between. This CDR3 has 14 residues. Germline values: CDR1 SGHKS, CDR2 YYEKEE (reference sequence). As DNA, the CDR3 is TGTGCCAGCAGCGATGGGGCAACCCGCTACGAGCAGTACTTC. This gives the protein CASSDGATRYEQYF.

This chain uses TRBV5-1 with TRBJ2-1; 8 bases match TRBD2. V was clipped by 4 bases and J by 8 bases; unmatched bases: 17. The CDR3 consists of 17 residues. Germline CDR1 and CDR2: SGHRS and YFSETQ. The CDR3 is CASSPSKGTSGLYEQFF. The DNA of the CDR3 is TGCGCCAGCAGCCCGAGTAAAGGGACTAGTGGGTTGTATGAGCAGTTCTTC.